The 11 T cell receptor beta chains reported below all come from one sample, sequenced in a study of siplizumab effects on memory and regulatory T cells. Libraries were prepared by immunoSEQ multiplex PCR; TCRdb keeps only in-frame clonotypes and omits some of them. The sample has some 100,000 clones, roughly 94% seen once. Sequenced material: non-Treg CD4+ T cells sorted from blood. The receptor set was obtained from a human donor in good health.

This sequence joins TRBV18 and TRBJ2-7; 7 bases are shared with TRBD1. Looked up from germline, CDR1 is KGHSH and CDR2 is LQKENI. The CDR3 loop spans 15 amino acids. The V gene end was trimmed by 2 bases and the J gene end by 2 bases; junction bases not matched to a gene: 6. In nucleotides, the CDR3 is TGTGCCAGCTCACCAATTCGGGGACAGACCTACGAGCAGTACTTC. Protein product: CASSPIRGQTYEQYF.

The rearrangement uses TRBV30 and TRBJ1-3; D not resolved. V was pared by 4 bases and J by 1 base, with 8 bases between. This CDR3 spans 13 amino acids. Germline-derived CDR1 and CDR2 are GTSNPN and SVGIG (reference sequence). CDR3 region: CAWTFRSGNTIYF. CDR3 DNA: TGTGCCTGGACTTTCCGTTCTGGAAACACCATATATTTT.

V is TRBV7-9 and J is TRBJ2-1; the D gene is possibly TRBD1 (5 bases). Trimming pared 3 bases from V and 9 bases from J, leaving 18 bases between. Germline assignment: CDR1 SEHNR and CDR2 FQNEAQ (reference sequence). The CDR3 totals 15 residues. CDR3 loop: CASSLGRRQQSEQFF. In DNA, the CDR3 is TGTGCCAGCAGCTTGGGGCGGAGACAGCAGAGTGAGCAGTTCTTC.

CDR3 residues: CASSDWGQGNTIYF. CDR3 in DNA: TGTGCCAGCAGTGACTGGGGACAGGGGAACACCATATATTTT. The chain employs TRBV6-1 and TRBJ1-3; 10 nucleotides agree with TRBD1. The CDR3 is 14 amino acids. Trimming removed 3 bases from V and 7 bases from J; junction bases left unmatched: 3. Germline V gene lookup returns CDR1 MNHNS and CDR2 SASEGT.

This clone appeared once. V usage is TRBV27 and J usage is TRBJ2-4, with D uncertain. CDR3 length: 14 residues. Per the germline V gene, CDR1 is MNHEY and CDR2 is SMNVEV (reference sequence). V lost 4 bases and J lost 5, with 12 bases in between. Here the CDR3 DNA reads TGTGCCAGCAGTTCGACCTCGGATGAAAACATTCAGTACTTC. Translating it yields CASSSTSDENIQYF.

The chain uses TRBV30 and TRBJ1-2; the D is unclear. The germline V gene encodes CDR1 GTSNPN and CDR2 SVGIG (reference sequence). V lost 7 bases and J lost 8, with 14 bases in between. CDR3 length: 11 amino acids. The CDR3 is CASGSNGGYTF. CDR3 nucleotides: TGTGCCTCCGGGTCGAACGGGGGCTACACCTTC. The full variable domain, rest sourced from reference TRBV30 and TRBJ1-2, is SQTIHQWPATLVQPVGSPLSLECTVEGTSNPNLYWYRQAAGRGLQLLFYSVGIGQISSEVPQNLSASRPQDRQFILSSKKLLLSDSGFYLCASGSNGGYTFGSGTRLTVV.

CDR3 in amino acids: CASSRSGYTDTQYF. The CDR3 DNA reads TGTGCCAGCAGCCGTAGCGGTTACACAGATACGCAGTATTTT. This chain links TRBV7-3 with TRBJ2-3; D is possibly TRBD2 (6 bases). V was clipped by 5 bases and J by 2 bases, with 11 bases between them. Looked up from germline, CDR1 is SGHTA and CDR2 is FQGTGA. The CDR3 runs 14 residues.

The chain has TRBV4-1 and TRBJ1-1; possible D gene TRBD1, 5 bases. This CDR3 is 15 amino acids long. The ends were cut back, 4 bases at V and 2 bases at J, with 14 bases in the middle. The germline V gene has CDR1 MGHRA and CDR2 YSYEKL. DNA of the CDR3: TGCGCCAGCAGCCCCCGAGGACAACCAAACACTGAAGCTTTCTTT. Translating it yields CASSPRGQPNTEAFF.

The table lists this clone with many counts. The chain combines TRBV7-2 with TRBJ1-1; 9 bases are shared with TRBD1. The CDR3 is 14 residues long. Germline V lookup: CDR1 SGHTA, CDR2 FQGNSA. Germline trimming cut 3 bases from V and 5 bases from J; bases unmatched to any gene: 4. CDR3 nucleotides: TGTGCCAGCAGCTTGGCAGGGACAGGGACTGAAGCTTTCTTT. Residues: CASSLAGTGTEAFF.

The chain carries TRBV6-1 and TRBJ2-1; 11 bases are shared with TRBD2. There are 15 residues in the CDR3. Germline loops: CDR1 MNHNS, CDR2 SASEGT. V shed 7 bases and J 9 bases; nucleotides not matched to a gene: 11. The CDR3 nucleotides are TGTGCCAGCATCTCCGGGACTAGCGGCGGGATTGAGCAGTTCTTC. Protein product: CASISGTSGGIEQFF.

The sample holds one count of this clone. The V gene is TRBV11-3, the J gene TRBJ2-7; 9 nucleotides match TRBD2. CDR1 is SGHNT and CDR2 is YENEEA in the germline V gene. V lost 4 bases and J lost 5; bases outside the gene matches: 15. The CDR3 length is 17 residues. CDR3 DNA sequence: TGTGCCAGCAGCTCCGCGAACTTCGGCGGGAGGGCCAACGAGCAGTACTTC. This gives the protein CASSSANFGGRANEQYF.